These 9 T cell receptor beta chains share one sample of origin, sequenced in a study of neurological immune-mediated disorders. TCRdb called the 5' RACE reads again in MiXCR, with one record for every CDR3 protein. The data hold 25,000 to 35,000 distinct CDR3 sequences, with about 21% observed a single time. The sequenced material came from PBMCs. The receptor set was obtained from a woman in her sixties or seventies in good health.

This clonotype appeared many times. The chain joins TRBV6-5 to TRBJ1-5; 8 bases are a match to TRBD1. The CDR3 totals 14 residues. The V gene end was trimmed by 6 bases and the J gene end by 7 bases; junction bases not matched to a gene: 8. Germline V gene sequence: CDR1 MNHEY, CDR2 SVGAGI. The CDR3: CASSFGQGRQPQHF. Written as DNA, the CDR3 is TGTGCCAGCAGCTTCGGACAGGGACGGCAGCCCCAGCATTTT.

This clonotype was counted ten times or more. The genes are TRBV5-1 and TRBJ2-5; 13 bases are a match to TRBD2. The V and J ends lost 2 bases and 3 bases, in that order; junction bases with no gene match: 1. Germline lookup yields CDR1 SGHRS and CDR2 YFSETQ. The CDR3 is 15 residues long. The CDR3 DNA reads TGCGCCAGCAGCTTAGGACTAGCGGGAGAAGAGACCCAGTACTTC. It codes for CASSLGLAGEETQYF.

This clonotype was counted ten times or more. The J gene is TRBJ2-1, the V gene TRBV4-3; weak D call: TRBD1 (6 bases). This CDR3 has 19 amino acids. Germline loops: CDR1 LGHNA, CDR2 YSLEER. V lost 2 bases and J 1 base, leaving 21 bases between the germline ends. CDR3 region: CASSQTKGVDSPSYNEQFF. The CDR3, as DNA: TGCGCCAGCAGCCAAACAAAGGGGGTAGACAGTCCTTCCTACAATGAGCAGTTCTTC.

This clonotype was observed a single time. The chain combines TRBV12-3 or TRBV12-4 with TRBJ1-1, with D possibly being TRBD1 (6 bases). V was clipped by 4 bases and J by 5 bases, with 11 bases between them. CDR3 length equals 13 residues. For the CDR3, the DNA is TGTGCCAGCAGTTCCGGCAGGGGTACTGAAGCTTTCTTT. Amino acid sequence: CASSSGRGTEAFF.

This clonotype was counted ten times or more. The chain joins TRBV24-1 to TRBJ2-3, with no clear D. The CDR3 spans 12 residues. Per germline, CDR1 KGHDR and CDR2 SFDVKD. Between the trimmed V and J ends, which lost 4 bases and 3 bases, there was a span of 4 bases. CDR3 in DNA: TGTGCCACCAGTGACGCGACAGATACGCAGTATTTT. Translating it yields CATSDATDTQYF.

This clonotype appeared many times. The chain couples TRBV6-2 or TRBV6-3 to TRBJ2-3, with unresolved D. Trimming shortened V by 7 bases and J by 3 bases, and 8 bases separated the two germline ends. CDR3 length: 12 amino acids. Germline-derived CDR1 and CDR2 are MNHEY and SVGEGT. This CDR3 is CASTTRTDTQYF. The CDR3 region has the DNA TGTGCCAGCACCACCCGTACAGATACGCAGTATTTT.

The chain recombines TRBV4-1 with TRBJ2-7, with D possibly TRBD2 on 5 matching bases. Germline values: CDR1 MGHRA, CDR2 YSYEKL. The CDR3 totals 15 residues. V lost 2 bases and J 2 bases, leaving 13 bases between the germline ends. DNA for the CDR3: TGCGCCAGCAGCCAAAACGCAGCGGATCCCTACGAGCAGTACTTC. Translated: CASSQNAADPYEQYF.

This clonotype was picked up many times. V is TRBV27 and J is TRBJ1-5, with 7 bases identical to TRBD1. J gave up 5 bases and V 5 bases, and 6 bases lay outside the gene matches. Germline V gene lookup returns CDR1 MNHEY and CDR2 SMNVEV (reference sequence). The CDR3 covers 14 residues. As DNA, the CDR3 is TGTGCCAGCAGTCCCGGGACAGTGGATCAGCCCCAGCATTTT. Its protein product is CASSPGTVDQPQHF.

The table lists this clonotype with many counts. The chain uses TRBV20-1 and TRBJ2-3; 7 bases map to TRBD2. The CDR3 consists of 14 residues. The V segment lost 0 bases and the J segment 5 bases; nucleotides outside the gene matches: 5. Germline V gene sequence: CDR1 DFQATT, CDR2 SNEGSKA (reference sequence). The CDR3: CSARDAAGVDTQYF. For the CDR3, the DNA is TGCAGTGCTAGAGATGCGGCGGGAGTAGATACGCAGTATTTT.